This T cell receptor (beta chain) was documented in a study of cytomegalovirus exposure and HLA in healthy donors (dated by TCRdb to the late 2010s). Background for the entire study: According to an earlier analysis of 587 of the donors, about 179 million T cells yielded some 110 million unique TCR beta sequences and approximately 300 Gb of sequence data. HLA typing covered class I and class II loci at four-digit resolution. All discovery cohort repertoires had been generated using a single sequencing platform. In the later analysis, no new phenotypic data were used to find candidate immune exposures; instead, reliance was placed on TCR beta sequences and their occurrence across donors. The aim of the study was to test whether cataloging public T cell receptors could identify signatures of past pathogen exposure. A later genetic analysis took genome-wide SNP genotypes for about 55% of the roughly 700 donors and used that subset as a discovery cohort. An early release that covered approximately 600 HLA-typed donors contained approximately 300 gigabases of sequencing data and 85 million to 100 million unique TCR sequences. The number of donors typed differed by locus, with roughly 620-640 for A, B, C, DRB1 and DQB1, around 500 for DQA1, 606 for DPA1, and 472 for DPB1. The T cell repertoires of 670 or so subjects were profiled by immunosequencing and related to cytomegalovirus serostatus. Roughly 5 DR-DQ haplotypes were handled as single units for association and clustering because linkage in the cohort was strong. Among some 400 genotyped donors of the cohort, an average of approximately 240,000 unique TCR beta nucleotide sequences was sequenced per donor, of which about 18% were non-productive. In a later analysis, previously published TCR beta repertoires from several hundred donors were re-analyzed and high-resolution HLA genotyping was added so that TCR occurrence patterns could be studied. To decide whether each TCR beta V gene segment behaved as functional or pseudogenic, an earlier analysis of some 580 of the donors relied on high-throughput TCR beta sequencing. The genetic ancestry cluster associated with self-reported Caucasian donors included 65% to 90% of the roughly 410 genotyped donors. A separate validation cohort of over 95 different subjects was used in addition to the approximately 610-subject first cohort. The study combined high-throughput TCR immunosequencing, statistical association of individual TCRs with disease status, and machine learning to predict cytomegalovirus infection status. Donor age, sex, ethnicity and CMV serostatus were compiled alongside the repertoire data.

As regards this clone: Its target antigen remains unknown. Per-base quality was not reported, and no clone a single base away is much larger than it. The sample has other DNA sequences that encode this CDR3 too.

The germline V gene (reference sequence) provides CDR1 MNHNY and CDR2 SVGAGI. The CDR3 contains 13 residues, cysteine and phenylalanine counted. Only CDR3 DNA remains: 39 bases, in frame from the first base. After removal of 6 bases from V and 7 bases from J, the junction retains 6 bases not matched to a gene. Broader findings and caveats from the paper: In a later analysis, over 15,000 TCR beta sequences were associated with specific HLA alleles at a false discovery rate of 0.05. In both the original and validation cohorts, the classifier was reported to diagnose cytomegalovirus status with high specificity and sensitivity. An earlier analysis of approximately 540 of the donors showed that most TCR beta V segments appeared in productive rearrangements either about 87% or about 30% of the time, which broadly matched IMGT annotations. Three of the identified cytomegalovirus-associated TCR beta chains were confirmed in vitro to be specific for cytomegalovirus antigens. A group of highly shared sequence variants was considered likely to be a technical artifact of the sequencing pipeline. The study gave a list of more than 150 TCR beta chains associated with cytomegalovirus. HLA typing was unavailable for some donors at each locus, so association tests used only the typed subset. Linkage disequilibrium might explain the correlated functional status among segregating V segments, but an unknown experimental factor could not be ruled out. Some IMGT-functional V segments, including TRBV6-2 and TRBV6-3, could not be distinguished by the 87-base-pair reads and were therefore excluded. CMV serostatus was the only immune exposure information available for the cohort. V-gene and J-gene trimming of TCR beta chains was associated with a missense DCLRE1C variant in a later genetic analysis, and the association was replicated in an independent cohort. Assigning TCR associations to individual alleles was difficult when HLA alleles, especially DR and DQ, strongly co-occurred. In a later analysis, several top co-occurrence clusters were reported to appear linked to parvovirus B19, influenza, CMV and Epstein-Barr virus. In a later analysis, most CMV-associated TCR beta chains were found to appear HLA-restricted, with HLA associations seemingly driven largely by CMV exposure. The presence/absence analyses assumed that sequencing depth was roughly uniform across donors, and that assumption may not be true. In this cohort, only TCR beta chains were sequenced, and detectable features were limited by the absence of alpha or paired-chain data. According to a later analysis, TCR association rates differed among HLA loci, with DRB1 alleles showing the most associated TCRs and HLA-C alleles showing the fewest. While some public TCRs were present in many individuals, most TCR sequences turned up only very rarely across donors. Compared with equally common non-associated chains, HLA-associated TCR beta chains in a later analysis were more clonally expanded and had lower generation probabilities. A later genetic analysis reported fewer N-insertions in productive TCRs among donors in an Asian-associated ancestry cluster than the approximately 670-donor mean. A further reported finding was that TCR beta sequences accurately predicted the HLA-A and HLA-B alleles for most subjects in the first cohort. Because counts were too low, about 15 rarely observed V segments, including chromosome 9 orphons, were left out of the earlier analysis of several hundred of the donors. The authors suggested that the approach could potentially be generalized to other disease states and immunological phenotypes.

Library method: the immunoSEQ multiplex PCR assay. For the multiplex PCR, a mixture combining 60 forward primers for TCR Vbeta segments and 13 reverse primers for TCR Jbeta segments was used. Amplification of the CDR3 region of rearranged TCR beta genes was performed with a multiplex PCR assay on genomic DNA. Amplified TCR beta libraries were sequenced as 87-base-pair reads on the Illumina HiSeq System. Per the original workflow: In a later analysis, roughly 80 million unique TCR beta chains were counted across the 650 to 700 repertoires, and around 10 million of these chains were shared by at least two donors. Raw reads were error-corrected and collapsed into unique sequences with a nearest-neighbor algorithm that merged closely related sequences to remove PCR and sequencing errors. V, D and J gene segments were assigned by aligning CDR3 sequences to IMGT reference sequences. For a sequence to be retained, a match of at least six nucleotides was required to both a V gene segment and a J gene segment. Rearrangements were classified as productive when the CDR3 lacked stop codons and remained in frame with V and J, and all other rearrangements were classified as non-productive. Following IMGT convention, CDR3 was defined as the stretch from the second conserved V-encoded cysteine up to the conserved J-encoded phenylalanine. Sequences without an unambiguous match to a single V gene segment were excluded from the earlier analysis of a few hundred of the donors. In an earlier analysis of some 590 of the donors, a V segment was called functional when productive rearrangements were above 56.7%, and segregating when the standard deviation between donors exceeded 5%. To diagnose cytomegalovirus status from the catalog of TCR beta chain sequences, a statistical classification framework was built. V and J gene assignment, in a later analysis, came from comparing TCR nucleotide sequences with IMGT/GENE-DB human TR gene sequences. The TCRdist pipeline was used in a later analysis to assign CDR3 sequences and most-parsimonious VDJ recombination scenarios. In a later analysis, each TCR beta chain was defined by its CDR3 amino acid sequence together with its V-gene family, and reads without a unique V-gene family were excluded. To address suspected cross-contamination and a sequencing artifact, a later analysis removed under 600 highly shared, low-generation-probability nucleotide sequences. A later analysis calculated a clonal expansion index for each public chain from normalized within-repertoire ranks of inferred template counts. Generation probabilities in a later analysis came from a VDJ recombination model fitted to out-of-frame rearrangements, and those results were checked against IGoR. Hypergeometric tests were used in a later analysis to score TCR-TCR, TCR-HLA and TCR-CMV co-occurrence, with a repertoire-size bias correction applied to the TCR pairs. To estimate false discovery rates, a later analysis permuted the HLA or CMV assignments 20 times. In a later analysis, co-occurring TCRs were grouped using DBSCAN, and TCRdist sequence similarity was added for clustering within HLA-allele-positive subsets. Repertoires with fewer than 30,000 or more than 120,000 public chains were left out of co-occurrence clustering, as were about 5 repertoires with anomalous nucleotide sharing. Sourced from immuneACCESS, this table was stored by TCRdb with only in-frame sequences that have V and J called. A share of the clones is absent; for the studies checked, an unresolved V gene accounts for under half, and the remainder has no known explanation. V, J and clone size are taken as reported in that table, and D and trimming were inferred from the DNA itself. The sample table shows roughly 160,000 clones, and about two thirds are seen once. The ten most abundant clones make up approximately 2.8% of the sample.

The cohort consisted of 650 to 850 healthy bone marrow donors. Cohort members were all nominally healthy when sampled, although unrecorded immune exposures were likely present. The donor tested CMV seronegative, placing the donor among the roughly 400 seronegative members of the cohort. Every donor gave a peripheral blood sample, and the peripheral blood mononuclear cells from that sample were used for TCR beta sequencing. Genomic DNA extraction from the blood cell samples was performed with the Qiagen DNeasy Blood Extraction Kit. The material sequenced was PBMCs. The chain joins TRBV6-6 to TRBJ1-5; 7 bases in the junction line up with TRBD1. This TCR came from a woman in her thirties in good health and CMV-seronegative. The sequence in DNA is TGTGCCAGCAGCAACAGGGGTGGACAGCCCCAGCATTTT. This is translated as CASSNRGGQPQHF.